A selection of T cell receptor beta chains follows, all from one sample in a study of T-cell memory formation after mild COVID-19. TCRdb reanalysed the 5' RACE reads using MiXCR and keeps one entry per CDR3 protein. The table has 120,000 to 150,000 distinct CDR3 sequences, over 15% seen once; the top ten hold 2% to 2.5%. Sequenced input: PBMCs or a T cell subset sorted from them (not recorded which). The receptors derive from an adult woman who had mild COVID-19 (a few samples of this study predate the infection). Cell type and time point are not known. Each CDR3 is given with its conserved first and last residue. The D gene is left open where the match is weak. Only part of the rows carry a size: once, few, many, or a class if the clone is expanded.

>NA|TRBV19|NA|TRBJ2-2
TGTGCCAGTAGTAACGGGGGTGCATTTCGTGGCGGGGAGCTGTTTTTT
CASSNGGAFRGGELFF
>NA|TRBV23-1|NA|TRBJ1-5
TGCGCCAGCAGTCAACGTCAGACAGTCAGCCATCAGCCCCAGCATTTT
CASSQRQTVSHQPQHF
>NA|TRBV4-1|TRBD2|TRBJ2-3
TGCGCCAGCAGCCAAGGGGTTCCACTAGCGGGGATCACAGATACGCAGTATTTT
CASSQGVPLAGITDTQYF
>NA|TRBV19|NA|TRBJ2-3
TGTGCCAGTAGTATAGATCCCCGGGCCACAGATACGCAGTATTTT
CASSIDPRATDTQYF
>few|TRBV29-1|TRBD2|TRBJ2-2
TGCAGCGCCCGTAGCGGGAGGACTCTAAACACCGGGGAGCTGTTTTTT
CSARSGRTLNTGELFF
>NA|TRBV6-6|NA|TRBJ2-5
TGTGCCAGCAACGGGGGCGGGGAGACCCAGTACTTC
CASNGGGETQYF
>NA|TRBV7-3|NA|TRBJ2-7
TGTGCCAGCAGCTTAATGTGGGGCCCATCCTACGAGCAGTACTTC
CASSLMWGPSYEQYF
>few|TRBV20-1|NA|TRBJ2-2
TGCAGTGCTAGCCTACAGGGTGCGGGCACCGGGGAGCTGTTTTTT
CSASLQGAGTGELFF
>NA|TRBV5-1|TRBD2|TRBJ2-1
TGCGCCAGCAGCTCCACCAGCGGGAGATTGGATGAGCAGTTCTTC
CASSSTSGRLDEQFF
>NA|TRBV5-1|NA|TRBJ2-5
TGCGCCAGCAGCCCCTTCTCGGGAGCTCAAGAGACCCAGTACTTC
CASSPFSGAQETQYF
>NA|TRBV7-2|NA|TRBJ2-7
TGTGCCAGCAGCTTGACCCGGGACCGATCCTACGAGCAGTACTTC
CASSLTRDRSYEQYF
>NA|TRBV7-2|TRBD2|TRBJ2-7
TGTGCCAGCAGCCAGCGGGGGTCGGCGCCTGTTTCCTACGAGCAGTACTTC
CASSQRGSAPVSYEQYF
>few|TRBV9|TRBD2|TRBJ2-1
TGTGCCAGCAGCGTAGGACTAGCGGGATCCCCTTCCTACAATGAGCAGTTCTTC
CASSVGLAGSPSYNEQFF
>NA|TRBV9|NA|TRBJ1-2
TGTGCCAGCAGCGTGCAGGCAGCTAACTATGGCTACACCTTC
CASSVQAANYGYTF
>many|TRBV5-1|NA|TRBJ2-7
TGCGCCAGCAGCTTGGCGGCAGGGGCCCCCTACGAGCAGTACTTC
CASSLAAGAPYEQYF
>NA|TRBV5-4|NA|TRBJ1-2
TGTGCCAGCAGCAAAGACCCGGGCCGAGAGGATGGCTACACCTTC
CASSKDPGREDGYTF
>few|TRBV7-3|NA|TRBJ1-2
TGTGCCAGCAGCTTAACGCCAGGGCTGGAGGGCTACACCTTC
CASSLTPGLEGYTF
>NA|TRBV2|NA|TRBJ2-1
TGTGCCAGCAGTGATCGCCTAGCCCTCAATGAGCAGTTCTTC
CASSDRLALNEQFF
>NA|TRBV5-1|NA|TRBJ2-1
TGCGCCAGCAGCTTGCGGGGGACTGACAATGAGCAGTTCTTC
CASSLRGTDNEQFF
>once|TRBV29-1|NA|TRBJ2-2
TGCAGCGTTGAAATCGCGGGCATCTCCGGGGAGCTGTTTTTT
CSVEIAGISGELFF
>NA|TRBV12-3/TRBV12-4|TRBD2|TRBJ2-1
TGTGCCAGCAGTCAGACTAGCGGGTACAATGAGCAGTTCTTC
CASSQTSGYNEQFF
>NA|TRBV27|TRBD1|TRBJ1-6
TGTGCCAGCAGTCCCGACAGGGTTTCACCCCTCCACTTT
CASSPDRVSPLHF
>few|TRBV12-3/TRBV12-4|TRBD2|TRBJ2-3
TGTGCCAGCAGTTTCGGCTTTGGACTAGCGGGCACAGATACGCAGTATTTT
CASSFGFGLAGTDTQYF
>few|TRBV6-2/TRBV6-3|NA|TRBJ1-1
TGTGCCAGCCGCCGCCTGACGCTGGCCGACTCTGAAGCTTTCTTT
CASRRLTLADSEAFF
>NA|TRBV6-6|NA|TRBJ2-7
TGTGCCAGCAGCTATGGCTACTCAGGGGCGCGTCATTACGAGCAGTACTTC
CASSYGYSGARHYEQYF
>few|TRBV9|TRBD1|TRBJ1-4
TGTGCCAGCAGCCCCACTGACAGGGTGGGTGAAAAACTGTTTTTT
CASSPTDRVGEKLFF
>few|TRBV29-1|TRBD1|TRBJ1-1
TGCAGCGTTGAAGATCTCATCTGGGACAGAAACTTGAACACTGAAGCTTTCTTT
CSVEDLIWDRNLNTEAFF
>NA|TRBV5-1|TRBD2|TRBJ2-1
TGCGCCAGCAGCCCCACCCCCGGGGCCTCGGGAGGGCAGTTCTTC
CASSPTPGASGGQFF
>few|TRBV20-1|NA|TRBJ1-6
TGCAGTGCTAGCCGGTCCAATTCACCCCTCCACTTT
CSASRSNSPLHF
>NA|TRBV3-1|TRBD1|TRBJ2-1
TGTGCCAGCAGGAAATCTTACGGGACAGGGGGCTACAATGAGCAGTTCTTC
CASRKSYGTGGYNEQFF
>few|TRBV4-3|NA|TRBJ2-1
TGCGCCAGCAGCCAAGAATTCCCGGGAGCTCGTGTCCCCAATGAGCAGTTCTTC
CASSQEFPGARVPNEQFF
>NA|TRBV15|TRBD1|TRBJ1-5
TGTGCCACCAGCAGAGGACCGGGACAGTCCAATCAGCCCCAGCATTTT
CATSRGPGQSNQPQHF
>NA|TRBV30|NA|TRBJ2-1
TGTGCAGGGACTTTCTCCTACAATGAGCAGTTCTTC
CAGTFSYNEQFF
>NA|TRBV6-2/TRBV6-3|NA|TRBJ1-5
TGTGCCAGCAGAACAGGGAGTCAGCCCCAGCATTTT
CASRTGSQPQHF
>few|TRBV20-1|NA|TRBJ1-2
TGCAGTGACAGGGATGGCTACACCTTC
CSDRDGYTF
>few|TRBV6-1|TRBD1|TRBJ1-2
TGTGCCAGCAGGCGGACAGGGGACTATGGCTACACCTTC
CASRRTGDYGYTF
>NA|TRBV4-1|NA|TRBJ2-1
TGCGCCAGCAGTCGCGGTCAGGACAATGAGCAGTTCTTC
CASSRGQDNEQFF
>few|TRBV4-2|TRBD1|TRBJ2-3
TGTGCCAGCAGCCAGCGAACCGGGACAGGGGTCGCAGATACGCAGTATTTT
CASSQRTGTGVADTQYF
>NA|TRBV29-1|TRBD1|TRBJ1-2
TGCAGCGCTCAGGGACAGGAGATATATGGCTACACCTTC
CSAQGQEIYGYTF
>few|TRBV5-1|NA|TRBJ1-1
TGCGCCAGCAGCTTCTCCGAGGACACTGAAGCTTTCTTT
CASSFSEDTEAFF
>NA|TRBV2|TRBD1|TRBJ1-2
TGTGCCAGCAGGATAAGTCGAGTGGGGACAGCCCCGGGCAAGTCTGGCTACACCTTC
CASRISRVGTAPGKSGYTF
>few|TRBV3-1|TRBD1|TRBJ2-3
TGTGCCAGCAGCCCTGGACAGGGCAATCTTGCAGATACGCAGTATTTT
CASSPGQGNLADTQYF
>NA|TRBV10-3|NA|TRBJ1-2
TGTGCCATCAGGGGAACCGGGGCCTATGGCTACACCTTC
CAIRGTGAYGYTF
>NA|TRBV12-3/TRBV12-4|NA|TRBJ1-2
TGTGCCAGCAGCCTTACCAACTATGGCTGCACCTTC
CASSLTNYGCTF